This T cell receptor (beta chain) was identified in a study of blood T cell repertoires in COVID-19. Produced via immunoSEQ multiplex PCR; TCRdb's table is partial and in-frame only. The sample records 300,000 or so clones, approximately 90% being singletons. The age range of participants was about 18 to 100 years, with residence in more than 20 US areas. Clinical histories supplied by participants themselves formed the basis of cohort assignment. Losses at the gene ends were 0 bases for V and 6 bases for J; bases not matched to a gene: 6. The germline V gene has CDR1 KGHDR and CDR2 SFDVKD. This CDR3 is 16 amino acids long.

The V call is TRBV24-1, the J call TRBJ2-1, with 8 bases lining up with TRBD1. Sequencing was carried out using PBMCs or T cells enriched from blood (not recorded which). This TCR was sampled from a woman aged 25 to 45 who had recovered from COVID-19. CDR3 sequence reads: CATSDLGQGAGNEQFF. The CDR3 region has the DNA TGTGCCACCAGTGATTTGGGTCAGGGGGCTGGCAATGAGCAGTTCTTC.